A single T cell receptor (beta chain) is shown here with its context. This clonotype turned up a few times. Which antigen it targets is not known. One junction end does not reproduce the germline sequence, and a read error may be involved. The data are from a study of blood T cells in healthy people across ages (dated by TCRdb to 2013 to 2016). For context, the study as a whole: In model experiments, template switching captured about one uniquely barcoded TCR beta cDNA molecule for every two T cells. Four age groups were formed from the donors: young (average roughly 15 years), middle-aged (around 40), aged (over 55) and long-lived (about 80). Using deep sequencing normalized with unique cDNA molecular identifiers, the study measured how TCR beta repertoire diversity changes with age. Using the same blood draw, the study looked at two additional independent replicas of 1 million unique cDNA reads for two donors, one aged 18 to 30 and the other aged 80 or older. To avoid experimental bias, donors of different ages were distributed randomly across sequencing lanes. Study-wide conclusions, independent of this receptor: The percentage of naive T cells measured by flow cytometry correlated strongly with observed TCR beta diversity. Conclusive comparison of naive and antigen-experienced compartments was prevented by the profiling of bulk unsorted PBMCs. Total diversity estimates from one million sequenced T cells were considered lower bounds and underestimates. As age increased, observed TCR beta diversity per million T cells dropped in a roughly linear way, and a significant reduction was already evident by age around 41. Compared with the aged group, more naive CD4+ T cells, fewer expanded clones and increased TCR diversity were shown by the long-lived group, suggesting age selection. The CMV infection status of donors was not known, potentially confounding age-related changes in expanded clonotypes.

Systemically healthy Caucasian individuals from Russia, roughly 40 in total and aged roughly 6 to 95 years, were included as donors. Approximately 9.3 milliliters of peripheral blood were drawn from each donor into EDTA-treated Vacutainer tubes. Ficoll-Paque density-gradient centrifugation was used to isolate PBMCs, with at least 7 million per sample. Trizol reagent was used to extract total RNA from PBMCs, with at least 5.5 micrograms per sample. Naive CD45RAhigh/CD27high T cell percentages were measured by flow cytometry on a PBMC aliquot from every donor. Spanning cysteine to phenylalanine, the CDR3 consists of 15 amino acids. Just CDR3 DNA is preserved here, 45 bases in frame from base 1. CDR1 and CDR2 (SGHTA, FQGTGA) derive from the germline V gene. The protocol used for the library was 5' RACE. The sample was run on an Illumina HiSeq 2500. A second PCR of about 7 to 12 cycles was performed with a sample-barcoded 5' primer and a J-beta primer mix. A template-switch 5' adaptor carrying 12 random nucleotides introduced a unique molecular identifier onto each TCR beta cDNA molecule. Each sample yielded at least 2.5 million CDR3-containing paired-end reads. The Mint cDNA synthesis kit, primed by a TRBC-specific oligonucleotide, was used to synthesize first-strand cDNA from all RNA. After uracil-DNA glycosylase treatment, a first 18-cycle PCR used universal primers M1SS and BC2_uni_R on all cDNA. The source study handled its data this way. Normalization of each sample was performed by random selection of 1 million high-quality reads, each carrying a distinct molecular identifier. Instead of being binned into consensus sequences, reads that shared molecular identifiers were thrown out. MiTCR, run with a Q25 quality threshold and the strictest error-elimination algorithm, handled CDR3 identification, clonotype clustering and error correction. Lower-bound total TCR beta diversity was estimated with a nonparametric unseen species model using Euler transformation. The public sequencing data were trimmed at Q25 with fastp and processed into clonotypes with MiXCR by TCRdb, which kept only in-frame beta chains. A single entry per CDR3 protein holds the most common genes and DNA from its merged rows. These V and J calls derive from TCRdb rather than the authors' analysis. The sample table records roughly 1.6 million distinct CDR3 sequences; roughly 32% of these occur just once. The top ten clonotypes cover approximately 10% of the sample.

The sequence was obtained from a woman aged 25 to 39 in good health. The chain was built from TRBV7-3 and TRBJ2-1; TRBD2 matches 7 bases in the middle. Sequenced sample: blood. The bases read TGTGCCAACAGCTATAGACTAGCCTCCTACAATGAGCAGTTCTTC. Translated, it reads CANSYRLASYNEQFF. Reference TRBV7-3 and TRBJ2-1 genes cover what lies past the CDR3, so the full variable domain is GAGVSQTPSNKVTEKGKYVELRCDPISGHTALYWYRQSLGQGPEFLIYFQGTGAADDSGLPNDRFFAVRPEGSVSTLKIQRTERGDSAVYLCANSYRLASYNEQFFGPGTRLTVL.